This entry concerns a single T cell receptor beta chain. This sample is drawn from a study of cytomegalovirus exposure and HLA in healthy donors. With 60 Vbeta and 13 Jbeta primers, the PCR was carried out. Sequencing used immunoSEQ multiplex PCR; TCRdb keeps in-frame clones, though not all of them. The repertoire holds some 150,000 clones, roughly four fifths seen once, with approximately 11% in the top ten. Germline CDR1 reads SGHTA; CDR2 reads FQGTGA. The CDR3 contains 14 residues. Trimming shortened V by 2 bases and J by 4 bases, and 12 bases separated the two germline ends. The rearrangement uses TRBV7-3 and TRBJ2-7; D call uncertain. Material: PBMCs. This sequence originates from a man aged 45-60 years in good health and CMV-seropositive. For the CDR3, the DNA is TGTGCCAGCAGCTTAGTCCTTATAGAATACGAGCAGTACTTC. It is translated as CASSLVLIEYEQYF.